This T cell receptor beta chain was recovered during a study of T cell responses to AZD1222 COVID-19 vaccine. Turning to the study itself: Samples with a second dose at about 4 or about 12 weeks were pooled together. Study observations and caveats: Among spike-specific TCRs, nearly half reportedly target unmutated variant regions.

Germline assignment: CDR1 SGHTS and CDR2 YDEGEE. The CDR3 has 15 residues. V was clipped by 0 bases and J by 6 bases, with 14 bases between them. Sequencing was performed with immunoSEQ multiplex PCR; in TCRdb, only in-frame clones are kept and a portion is missing. The repertoire holds about 130,000 clones, with around 84% as singletons. Concerning this clone: Antigen specificity is unknown.

The chain has TRBV5-8 and TRBJ2-3; perhaps TRBD2 as D (7 bases). Sequenced material: peripheral blood, taken on day 0 of AZD1222 vaccination. The clonotype comes from an adult in good health. This CDR3 reads CASSLARGAVDTQYF. The CDR3 DNA is TGTGCCAGCAGCTTGGCCCGGGGGGCCGTCGATACGCAGTATTTT.